The rows below give T cell receptor beta chains drawn from one sample of a study of shared clonotypes between healthy human individuals. The protocol was immunoSEQ multiplex PCR, while the TCRdb copy is restricted to in-frame clones and leaves out a portion. The sample holds about 1 million clones, around 76% seen once. The sequencing sample was made of memory CD4+ T cells sorted from blood. The receptor source for this set is a man between 18 and 35 years old in good health. The CDR3 runs from the conserved cysteine through the conserved F or W. A D gene is named only where the DNA matches it firmly. Only part of the rows carry a size: once, few, many, or a class if the clone is expanded.

J gene: TRBJ2-7; clone size: NA; D gene: TRBD2; V gene: TRBV7-2; CDR3 DNA: TGTGCCAGCAGCCCCTCACTAGCGGGAAGCTCCTACGAGCAGTACTTC; CDR3 protein: CASSPSLAGSSYEQYF
J gene: TRBJ2-7; clone size: NA; D gene: NA; V gene: TRBV14; CDR3 DNA: TGTGCCAGCAGCCAAGGCTCCTTCTACGAGCAGTACTTC; CDR3 protein: CASSQGSFYEQYF
J gene: TRBJ1-3; clone size: NA; D gene: NA; V gene: TRBV21-1; CDR3 DNA: TGTGCCAGCAGCAACCCGCCCCGGGGGCACGGAAACACCATATATTTT; CDR3 protein: CASSNPPRGHGNTIYF
J gene: TRBJ2-5; clone size: many; D gene: NA; V gene: TRBV7-7; CDR3 DNA: TGTGCTAGCAGCTTAGGCGGGCCAGGGAAGACCCAGTACTTC; CDR3 protein: CASSLGGPGKTQYF
J gene: TRBJ2-3; clone size: NA; D gene: NA; V gene: TRBV9; CDR3 DNA: TGTGCCAGCAGCGCAATTACGGGGGGCCCAGATACGCAGTATTTT; CDR3 protein: CASSAITGGPDTQYF
J gene: TRBJ2-2; clone size: NA; D gene: NA; V gene: TRBV15; CDR3 DNA: TGTGCCACCAGGCCCGGGCTCTATAACACCGGGGAGCTGTTTTTT; CDR3 protein: CATRPGLYNTGELFF
J gene: TRBJ2-2; clone size: NA; D gene: TRBD2; V gene: TRBV11-2; CDR3 DNA: TGTGCCAGCAGCTCAGGGTGGGAGGGGTTTAACACCGGGGAGCTGTTTTTT; CDR3 protein: CASSSGWEGFNTGELFF
J gene: TRBJ1-1; clone size: NA; D gene: NA; V gene: TRBV4-1; CDR3 DNA: TGCGCCAGCAGCCAAGATAGGTCAGTGAGGACTGAAGCTTTCTTT; CDR3 protein: CASSQDRSVRTEAFF
J gene: TRBJ2-3; clone size: NA; D gene: NA; V gene: TRBV5-6; CDR3 DNA: TGTGCCAGCAGCTTGTCGACAGGCGGGAGCACAGATACGCAGTATTTT; CDR3 protein: CASSLSTGGSTDTQYF
J gene: TRBJ1-6; clone size: few; D gene: TRBD1; V gene: TRBV5-1; CDR3 DNA: TGCGCCAGCAGTGACCAGGACAGGGCTGGTTCACCCCTCCACTTT; CDR3 protein: CASSDQDRAGSPLHF
J gene: TRBJ2-6; clone size: NA; D gene: NA; V gene: TRBV5-4; CDR3 DNA: TGTGCCAGCAGCTTACCGGGGACTGGGGCCAACGTCCTGACTTTC; CDR3 protein: CASSLPGTGANVLTF
J gene: TRBJ2-5; clone size: NA; D gene: TRBD2; V gene: TRBV2; CDR3 DNA: TGTGCCAGCAGTTCGGGCACTAGCGGGAGAGAGGAGACCCAGTACTTC; CDR3 protein: CASSSGTSGREETQYF
J gene: TRBJ2-1; clone size: NA; D gene: TRBD2; V gene: TRBV5-4; CDR3 DNA: TGTGCCAGCAGCAAGGGACTAGCAAATGAGCAGTTCTTC; CDR3 protein: CASSKGLANEQFF
J gene: TRBJ2-4; clone size: NA; D gene: NA; V gene: TRBV7-2; CDR3 DNA: TGTGCCAGCAGCTTAGTAGGAGCAAACATTCAGTACTTC; CDR3 protein: CASSLVGANIQYF
J gene: TRBJ1-2; clone size: many; D gene: TRBD1; V gene: TRBV7-9; CDR3 DNA: TGTGCCAGCAGCTTCGACCTCTTACAGGGGCGCATGAACTATGGCTACACCTTC; CDR3 protein: CASSFDLLQGRMNYGYTF
J gene: TRBJ2-3; clone size: NA; D gene: NA; V gene: TRBV7-2; CDR3 DNA: TGTGCCAGCAACCTAGGTACCGCAGATACGCAGTATTTT; CDR3 protein: CASNLGTADTQYF
J gene: TRBJ1-1; clone size: NA; D gene: NA; V gene: TRBV5-1; CDR3 DNA: TGCGCCAGCAGCTGGCAGGGGATACTTAACACTGAAGCTTTCTTT; CDR3 protein: CASSWQGILNTEAFF
J gene: TRBJ1-6; clone size: many; D gene: NA; V gene: TRBV11-2; CDR3 DNA: TGTGCCAGCAGCTTGGGATGGGGTTCCTATAATTCACCCCTCCACTTT; CDR3 protein: CASSLGWGSYNSPLHF
J gene: TRBJ1-1; clone size: few; D gene: NA; V gene: TRBV16; CDR3 DNA: TGTGCCAGCAGCCAATCGGGCGCCGTGGGGGGAAGGACTGAAGCTTTCTTT; CDR3 protein: CASSQSGAVGGRTEAFF
J gene: TRBJ1-5; clone size: once; D gene: NA; V gene: TRBV27; CDR3 DNA: TGTGCCAGCAGTACGACAGGTACCAATCAGCCCCAGCATTTT; CDR3 protein: CASSTTGTNQPQHF
J gene: TRBJ1-3; clone size: NA; D gene: NA; V gene: TRBV29-1; CDR3 DNA: TGCAGCGTTGCCGGGATTGGAAACACCATATATTTT; CDR3 protein: CSVAGIGNTIYF
J gene: TRBJ2-7; clone size: NA; D gene: NA; V gene: TRBV5-6; CDR3 DNA: TGTGCCAGCAGCTTGGGGCGGATAGCCTCCTACGAGCAGTACTTC; CDR3 protein: CASSLGRIASYEQYF
J gene: TRBJ1-1; clone size: NA; D gene: NA; V gene: TRBV7-3; CDR3 DNA: TGTGCCAGCAGCTGGTCCGGGACCGCGAACACTGAAGCTTTCTTT; CDR3 protein: CASSWSGTANTEAFF
J gene: TRBJ2-7; clone size: NA; D gene: NA; V gene: TRBV29-1; CDR3 DNA: TGCAGCGCCGTCGGGCAGATGGCCTACGAGCAGTACTTC; CDR3 protein: CSAVGQMAYEQYF
J gene: TRBJ1-5; clone size: NA; D gene: NA; V gene: TRBV5-5; CDR3 DNA: TGTGCCAGCAGCTTGTCCGGGGGAGCTGGTCAGCCCCAGCATTTT; CDR3 protein: CASSLSGGAGQPQHF
J gene: TRBJ1-2; clone size: NA; D gene: TRBD1; V gene: TRBV15; CDR3 DNA: TGTGCCACCAGCAGAGATCGGATAGGGGGCGCATCAGGCTATGGCTACACCTTC; CDR3 protein: CATSRDRIGGASGYGYTF
J gene: TRBJ1-1; clone size: few; D gene: TRBD1; V gene: TRBV28; CDR3 DNA: TGTGCCAGCAGTGGCCGGACAGGGAACACTGAAGCTTTCTTT; CDR3 protein: CASSGRTGNTEAFF
J gene: TRBJ1-1; clone size: NA; D gene: TRBD1; V gene: TRBV30; CDR3 DNA: TGTGCCTGGAGCCGACAGGGTGTCCCTGAAGCTTTCTTT; CDR3 protein: CAWSRQGVPEAFF
J gene: TRBJ1-1; clone size: NA; D gene: TRBD1; V gene: TRBV5-4; CDR3 DNA: TGTGCCAGCACTCCCAGGGGGGGAAACACTGAAGCTTTCTTT; CDR3 protein: CASTPRGGNTEAFF
J gene: TRBJ2-5; clone size: NA; D gene: NA; V gene: TRBV6-1; CDR3 DNA: TGTGCCAGCAGTGTGGACTATACCCAAGAGACCCAGTACTTC; CDR3 protein: CASSVDYTQETQYF
J gene: TRBJ2-7; clone size: NA; D gene: TRBD1; V gene: TRBV5-5; CDR3 DNA: TGTGCCAGCAGACGACGGGGACAGGGGTTATACGAGCAGTACTTC; CDR3 protein: CASRRRGQGLYEQYF
J gene: TRBJ2-7; clone size: NA; D gene: NA; V gene: TRBV5-1; CDR3 DNA: TGCGCCAGCAGCCTCGACCAGGGTTACTACGAGCAGTACTTC; CDR3 protein: CASSLDQGYYEQYF
J gene: TRBJ2-7; clone size: NA; D gene: NA; V gene: TRBV7-8; CDR3 DNA: TGTGCCAGCAGCCCCCAGCCATACGAGCAGTACTTC; CDR3 protein: CASSPQPYEQYF
J gene: TRBJ2-7; clone size: few; D gene: NA; V gene: TRBV5-4; CDR3 DNA: TGTGCCAGCAGCTTGGGTCCAGGGCAGGGCGAGCAGTACTTC; CDR3 protein: CASSLGPGQGEQYF
J gene: TRBJ1-1; clone size: NA; D gene: NA; V gene: TRBV27; CDR3 DNA: TGTGCCAGCAGTTTAGGCCCAAGGGTGGGTGAAGCTTTCTTT; CDR3 protein: CASSLGPRVGEAFF
J gene: TRBJ2-7; clone size: once; D gene: NA; V gene: TRBV7-9; CDR3 DNA: TGTGCCAGCAGCTTATCGGGCGGCTACGAGCAGTACTTC; CDR3 protein: CASSLSGGYEQYF
J gene: TRBJ1-5; clone size: NA; D gene: NA; V gene: TRBV28; CDR3 DNA: TGTGCCAGCAGTCCCGGGACAAGTCCCCAGCATTTT; CDR3 protein: CASSPGTSPQHF
J gene: TRBJ2-3; clone size: NA; D gene: TRBD2; V gene: TRBV5-1; CDR3 DNA: TGCGCCAGCAGCACCGGGACTAGCGTAGCAGATACGCAGTATTTT; CDR3 protein: CASSTGTSVADTQYF
J gene: TRBJ2-2; clone size: once; D gene: NA; V gene: TRBV30; CDR3 DNA: TGTGCCTGGAGTGTAAATGCGGGGTACACCGGGGAGCTGTTTTTT; CDR3 protein: CAWSVNAGYTGELFF
J gene: TRBJ2-7; clone size: NA; D gene: NA; V gene: TRBV6-1; CDR3 DNA: TGTGCCAGCAGTCCCTTAGGTACGGGAGCCTACGAGCAGTACTTC; CDR3 protein: CASSPLGTGAYEQYF
J gene: TRBJ2-7; clone size: NA; D gene: TRBD2; V gene: TRBV29-1; CDR3 DNA: TGCAGCGTGCGGGCGACGGGAGCGGGAGGCGGAGAGCAGTACTTC; CDR3 protein: CSVRATGAGGGEQYF
J gene: TRBJ1-5; clone size: NA; D gene: NA; V gene: TRBV9; CDR3 DNA: TGTGCCAGCAGCGTAGGGCTGCCGTGGCAGCCCCAGCATTTT; CDR3 protein: CASSVGLPWQPQHF
J gene: TRBJ1-6; clone size: NA; D gene: NA; V gene: TRBV7-4; CDR3 DNA: TGTGCCAGCAGCTTCACAGCCAGGGGAGGGAACTATAATTCACCCCTCCACTTT; CDR3 protein: CASSFTARGGNYNSPLHF